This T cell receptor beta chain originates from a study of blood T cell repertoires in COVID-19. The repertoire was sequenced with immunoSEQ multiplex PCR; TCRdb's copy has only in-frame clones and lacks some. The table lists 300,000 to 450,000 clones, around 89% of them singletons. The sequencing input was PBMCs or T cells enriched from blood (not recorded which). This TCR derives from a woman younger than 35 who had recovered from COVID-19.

CDR3 sequence: CASSIDRVTNEKLFF. For the CDR3, the DNA is TGTGCCAGCAGTATCGACAGGGTAACTAATGAAAAACTGTTTTTT. The chain recombines TRBV2 with TRBJ1-4, with 7 bases identical to TRBD1. Germline assignment: CDR1 SNHLY and CDR2 FYNNEI. V lost 5 bases to trimming and J lost 1 base; unmatched junction nucleotides: 4. The CDR3 covers 15 residues.